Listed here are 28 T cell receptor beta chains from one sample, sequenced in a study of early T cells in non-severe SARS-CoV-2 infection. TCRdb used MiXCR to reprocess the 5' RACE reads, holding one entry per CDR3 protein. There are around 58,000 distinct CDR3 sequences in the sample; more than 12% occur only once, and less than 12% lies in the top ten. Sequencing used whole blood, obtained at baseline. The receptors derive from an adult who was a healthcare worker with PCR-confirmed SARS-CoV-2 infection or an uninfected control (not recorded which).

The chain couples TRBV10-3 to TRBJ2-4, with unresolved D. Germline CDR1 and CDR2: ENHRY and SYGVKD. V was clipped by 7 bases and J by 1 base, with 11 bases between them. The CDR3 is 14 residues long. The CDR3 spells CAIKGDSAKNIQYF. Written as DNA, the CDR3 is TGTGCCATCAAGGGTGACTCGGCCAAAAACATTCAGTACTTC.

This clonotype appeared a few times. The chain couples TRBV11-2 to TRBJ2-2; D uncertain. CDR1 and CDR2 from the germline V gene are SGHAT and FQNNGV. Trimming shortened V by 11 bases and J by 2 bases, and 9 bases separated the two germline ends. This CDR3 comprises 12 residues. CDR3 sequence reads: CAVTENTGELFF. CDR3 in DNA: TGTGCCGTAACCGAAAACACCGGGGAGCTGTTTTTT.

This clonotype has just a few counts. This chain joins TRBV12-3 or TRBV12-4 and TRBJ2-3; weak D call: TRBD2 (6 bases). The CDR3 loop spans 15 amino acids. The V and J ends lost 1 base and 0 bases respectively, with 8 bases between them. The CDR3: CASSLVGLSTDTQYF. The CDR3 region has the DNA TGTGCCAGCAGTTTAGTGGGACTCAGCACAGATACGCAGTATTTT.

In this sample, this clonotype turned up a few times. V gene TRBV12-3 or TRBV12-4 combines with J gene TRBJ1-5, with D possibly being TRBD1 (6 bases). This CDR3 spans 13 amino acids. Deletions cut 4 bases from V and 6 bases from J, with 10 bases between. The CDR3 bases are TGTGCCAGCAGTTGGGGGGCGGGTCAGCCCCAGCATTTT. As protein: CASSWGAGQPQHF.

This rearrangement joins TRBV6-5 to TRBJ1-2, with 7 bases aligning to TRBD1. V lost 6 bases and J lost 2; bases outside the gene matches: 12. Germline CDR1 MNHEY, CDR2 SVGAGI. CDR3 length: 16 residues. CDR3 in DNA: TGTGCCAGCAGGACAGGGACCGCGAGCTCCAACTATGGCTACACCTTC. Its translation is CASRTGTASSNYGYTF.

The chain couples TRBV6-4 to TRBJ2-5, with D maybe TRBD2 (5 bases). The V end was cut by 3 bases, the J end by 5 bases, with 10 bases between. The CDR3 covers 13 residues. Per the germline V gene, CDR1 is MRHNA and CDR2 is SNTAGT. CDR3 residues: CASSERESETQYF. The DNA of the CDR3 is TGTGCCAGCAGTGAAAGGGAGTCGGAGACCCAGTACTTC.

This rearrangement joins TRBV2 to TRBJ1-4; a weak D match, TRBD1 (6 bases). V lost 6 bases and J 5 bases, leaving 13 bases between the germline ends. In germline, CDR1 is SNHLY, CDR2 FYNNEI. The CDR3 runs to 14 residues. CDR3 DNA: TGTGCCAGCAGCTGGACAGTTCAGAATGAAAAACTGTTTTTT. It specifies CASSWTVQNEKLFF.

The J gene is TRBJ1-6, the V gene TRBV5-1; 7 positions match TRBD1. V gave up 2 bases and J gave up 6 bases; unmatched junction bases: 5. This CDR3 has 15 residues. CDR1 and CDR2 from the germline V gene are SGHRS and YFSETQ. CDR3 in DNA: TGCGCCAGCAGCTTAGGGGGACAGCTTAATTCACCCCTCCACTTT. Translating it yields CASSLGGQLNSPLHF.

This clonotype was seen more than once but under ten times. DNA for the CDR3: TGCGCCAGCAGTGAAATAGCTACTAGCGGGGCTCACAATGAGCAGTTCTTC. It encodes CASSEIATSGAHNEQFF. This chain connects TRBV10-1 to TRBJ2-1, with TRBD2 matching over 10 bases. V shed 3 bases, J shed 5 bases, and the junction held 10 bases outside the gene matches. CDR3 length equals 17 residues. Germline lookup yields CDR1 WNHNN and CDR2 SYGVQD (reference sequence).

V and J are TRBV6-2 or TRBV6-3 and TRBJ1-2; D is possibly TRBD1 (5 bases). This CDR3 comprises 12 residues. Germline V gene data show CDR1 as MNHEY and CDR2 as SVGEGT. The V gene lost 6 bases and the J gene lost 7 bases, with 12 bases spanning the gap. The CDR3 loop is CASRDGAFGYTF. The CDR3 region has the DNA TGTGCCAGCAGAGACGGGGCCTTTGGCTACACCTTC.

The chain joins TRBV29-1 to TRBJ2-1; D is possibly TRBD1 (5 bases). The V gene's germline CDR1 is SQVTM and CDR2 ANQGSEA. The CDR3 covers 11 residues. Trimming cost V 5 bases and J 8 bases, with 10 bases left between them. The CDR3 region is CSVSDRYEQFF. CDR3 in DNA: TGCAGCGTTTCCGACAGATATGAGCAGTTCTTC.

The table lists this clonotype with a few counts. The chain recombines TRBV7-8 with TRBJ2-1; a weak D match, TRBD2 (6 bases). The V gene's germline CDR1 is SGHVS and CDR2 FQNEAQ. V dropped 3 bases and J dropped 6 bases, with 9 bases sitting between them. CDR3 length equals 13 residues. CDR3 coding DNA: TGTGCCAGCAGCTTGACTAGTTTCAATGAGCAGTTCTTC. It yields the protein CASSLTSFNEQFF.

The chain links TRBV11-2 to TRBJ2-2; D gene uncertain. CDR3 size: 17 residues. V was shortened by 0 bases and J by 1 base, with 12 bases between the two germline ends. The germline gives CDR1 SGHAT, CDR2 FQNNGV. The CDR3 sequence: CASSLDPRTWNTGELFF. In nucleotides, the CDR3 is TGTGCCAGCAGCTTAGATCCACGGACCTGGAACACCGGGGAGCTGTTTTTT.

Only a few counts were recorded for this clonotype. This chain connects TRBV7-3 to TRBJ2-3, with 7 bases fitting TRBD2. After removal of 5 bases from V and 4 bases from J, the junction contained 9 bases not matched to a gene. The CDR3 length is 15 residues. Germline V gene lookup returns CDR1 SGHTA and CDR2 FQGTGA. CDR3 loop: CASSPHGRGADTQYF. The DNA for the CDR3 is TGTGCCAGCAGCCCTCATGGCCGGGGGGCAGATACGCAGTATTTT.

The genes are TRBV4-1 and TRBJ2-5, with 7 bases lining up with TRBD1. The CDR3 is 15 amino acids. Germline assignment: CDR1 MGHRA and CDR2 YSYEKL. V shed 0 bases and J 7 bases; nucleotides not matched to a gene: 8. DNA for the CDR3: TGCGCCAGCAGCCAAGAGCGGACAGGCAAAAGGACCCAGTACTTC. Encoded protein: CASSQERTGKRTQYF.

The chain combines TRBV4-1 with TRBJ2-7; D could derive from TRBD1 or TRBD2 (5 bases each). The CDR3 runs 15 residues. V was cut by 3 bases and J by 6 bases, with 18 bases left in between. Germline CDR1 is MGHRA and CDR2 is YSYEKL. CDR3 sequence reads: CASSQWDGGPREQYF. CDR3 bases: TGCGCCAGCAGCCAGTGGGACGGAGGCCCCCGCGAGCAGTACTTC.

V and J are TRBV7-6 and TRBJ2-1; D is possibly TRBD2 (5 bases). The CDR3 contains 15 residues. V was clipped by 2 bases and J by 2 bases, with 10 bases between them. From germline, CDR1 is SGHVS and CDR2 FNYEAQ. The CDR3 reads CASSLRRKPYNEQFF. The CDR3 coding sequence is TGTGCCAGCAGCTTACGGAGGAAACCCTACAATGAGCAGTTCTTC.

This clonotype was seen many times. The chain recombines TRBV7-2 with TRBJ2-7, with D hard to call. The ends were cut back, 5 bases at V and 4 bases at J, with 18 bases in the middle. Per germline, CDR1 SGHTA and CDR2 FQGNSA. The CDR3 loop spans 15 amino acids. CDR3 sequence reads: CASSRRLNDDYEQYF. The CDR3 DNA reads TGTGCCAGCAGCCGCAGACTCAATGACGATTACGAGCAGTACTTC.

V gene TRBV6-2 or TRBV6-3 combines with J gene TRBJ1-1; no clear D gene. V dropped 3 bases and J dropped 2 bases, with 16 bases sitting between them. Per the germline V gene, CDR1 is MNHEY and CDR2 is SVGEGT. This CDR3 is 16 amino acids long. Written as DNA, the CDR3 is TGTGCCAGCAGTTATAGTCCCGGCCAGGTCAACACTGAAGCTTTCTTT. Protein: CASSYSPGQVNTEAFF.

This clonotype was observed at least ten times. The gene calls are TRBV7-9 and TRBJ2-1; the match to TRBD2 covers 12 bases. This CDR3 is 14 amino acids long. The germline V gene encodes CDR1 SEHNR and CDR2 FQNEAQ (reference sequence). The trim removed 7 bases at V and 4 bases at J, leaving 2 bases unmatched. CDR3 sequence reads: CASTGTSGYNEQFF. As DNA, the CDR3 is TGTGCCAGCACCGGGACTAGCGGGTACAATGAGCAGTTCTTC.

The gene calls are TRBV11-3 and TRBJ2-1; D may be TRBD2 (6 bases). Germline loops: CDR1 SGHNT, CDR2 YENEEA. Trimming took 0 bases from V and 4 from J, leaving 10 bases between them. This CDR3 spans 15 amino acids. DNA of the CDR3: TGTGCCAGCAGCTTAGATCTTGGAGGGTACAATGAGCAGTTCTTC. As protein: CASSLDLGGYNEQFF. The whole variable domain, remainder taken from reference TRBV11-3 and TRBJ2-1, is EAGVVQSPRYKIIEKKQPVAFWCNPISGHNTLYWYLQNLGQGPELLIRYENEEAVDDSQLPKDRFSAERLKGVDSTLKIQPAELGDSAVYLCASSLDLGGYNEQFFGPGTRLTVL.

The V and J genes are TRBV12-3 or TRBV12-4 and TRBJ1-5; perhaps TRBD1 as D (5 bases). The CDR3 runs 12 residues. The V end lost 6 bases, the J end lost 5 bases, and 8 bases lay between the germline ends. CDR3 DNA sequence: TGTGCCAGCAGCCTCAGGGATCAGCCCCAGCATTTT. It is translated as CASSLRDQPQHF.

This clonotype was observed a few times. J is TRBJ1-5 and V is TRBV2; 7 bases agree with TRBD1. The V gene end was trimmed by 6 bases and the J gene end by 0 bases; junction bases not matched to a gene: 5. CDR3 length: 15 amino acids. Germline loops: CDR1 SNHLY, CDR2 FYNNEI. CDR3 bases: TGTGCCAGCAGCGAACAGGGGATTAGCAATCAGCCCCAGCATTTT. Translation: CASSEQGISNQPQHF. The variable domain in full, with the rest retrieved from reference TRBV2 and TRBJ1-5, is EPEVTQTPSHQVTQMGQEVILRCVPISNHLYFYWYRQILGQKVEFLVSFYNNEISEKSEIFDDQFSVERPDGSNFTLKIRSTKLEDSAMYFCASSEQGISNQPQHFGDGTRLSIL.

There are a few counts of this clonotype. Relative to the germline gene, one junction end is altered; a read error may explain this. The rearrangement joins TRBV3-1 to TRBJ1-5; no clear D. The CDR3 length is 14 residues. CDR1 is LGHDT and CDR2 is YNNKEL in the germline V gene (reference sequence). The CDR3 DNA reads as TGTGCCAGCAGCCCAGGCCTTTCCAATAAGCCCCAGCATTTT. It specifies CASSPGLSNKPQHF.

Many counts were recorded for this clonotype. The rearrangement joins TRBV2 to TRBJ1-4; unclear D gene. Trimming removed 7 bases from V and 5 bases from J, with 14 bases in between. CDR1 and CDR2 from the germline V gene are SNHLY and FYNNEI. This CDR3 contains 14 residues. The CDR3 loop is CASKLWVENEKLFF. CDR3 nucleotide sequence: TGTGCCAGCAAGTTGTGGGTGGAGAATGAAAAACTGTTTTTT.

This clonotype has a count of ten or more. The CDR3 region is CASRTGNTGELFF. The CDR3 DNA follows: TGTGCCAGCAGGACAGGGAACACCGGGGAGCTGTTTTTT. This sequence joins TRBV2 and TRBJ2-2; tentative D call: TRBD1 (6 bases). V was trimmed by 6 bases and J by 1 base, leaving 6 bases between them. This CDR3 is 13 amino acids long. From germline, CDR1 is SNHLY and CDR2 FYNNEI.

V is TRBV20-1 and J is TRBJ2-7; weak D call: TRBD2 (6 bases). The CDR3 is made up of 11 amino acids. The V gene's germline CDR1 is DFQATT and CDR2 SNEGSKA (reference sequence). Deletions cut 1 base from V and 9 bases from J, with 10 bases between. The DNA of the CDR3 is TGCAGTGCTAGAGGAGGGACTTGGCAGTACTTC. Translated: CSARGGTWQYF.

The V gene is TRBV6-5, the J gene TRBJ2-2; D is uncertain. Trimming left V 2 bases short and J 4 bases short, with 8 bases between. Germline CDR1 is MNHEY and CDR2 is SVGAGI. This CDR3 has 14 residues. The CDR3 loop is CASSYPSFTGELFF. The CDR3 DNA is TGTGCCAGCAGTTACCCAAGCTTCACCGGGGAGCTGTTTTTT.